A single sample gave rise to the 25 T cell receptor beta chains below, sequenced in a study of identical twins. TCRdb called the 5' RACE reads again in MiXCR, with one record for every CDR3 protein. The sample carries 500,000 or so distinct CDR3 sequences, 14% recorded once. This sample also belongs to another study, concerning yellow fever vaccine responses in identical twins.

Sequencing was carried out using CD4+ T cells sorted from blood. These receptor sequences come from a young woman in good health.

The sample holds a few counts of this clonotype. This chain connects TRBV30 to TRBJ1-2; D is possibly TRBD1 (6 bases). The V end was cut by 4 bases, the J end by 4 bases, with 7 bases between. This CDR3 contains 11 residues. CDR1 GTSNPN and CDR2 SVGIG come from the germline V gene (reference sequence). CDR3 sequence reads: CAWKQGYGYTF. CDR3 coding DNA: TGTGCCTGGAAACAGGGCTATGGCTACACCTTC.

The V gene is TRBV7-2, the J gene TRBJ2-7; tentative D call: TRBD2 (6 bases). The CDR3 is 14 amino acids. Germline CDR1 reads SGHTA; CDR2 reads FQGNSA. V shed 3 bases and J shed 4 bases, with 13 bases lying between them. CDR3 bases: TGTGCCAGCAGCTTTACCCCGGGAGATTACGAGCAGTACTTC. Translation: CASSFTPGDYEQYF.

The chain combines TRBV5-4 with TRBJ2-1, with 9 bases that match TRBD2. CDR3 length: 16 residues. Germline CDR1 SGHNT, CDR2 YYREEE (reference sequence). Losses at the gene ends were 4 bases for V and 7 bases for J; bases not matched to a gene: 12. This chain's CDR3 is CASSAKLPGLANEQFF. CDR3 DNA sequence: TGTGCCAGCAGCGCTAAGCTCCCGGGACTAGCAAATGAGCAGTTCTTC.

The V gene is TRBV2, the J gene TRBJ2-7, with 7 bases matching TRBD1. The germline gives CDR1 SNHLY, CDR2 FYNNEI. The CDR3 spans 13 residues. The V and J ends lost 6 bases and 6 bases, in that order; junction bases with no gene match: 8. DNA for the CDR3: TGTGCCAGCAGCACCCAACAGGGGTCCGAGCAGTACTTC. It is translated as CASSTQQGSEQYF. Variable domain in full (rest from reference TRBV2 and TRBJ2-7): EPEVTQTPSHQVTQMGQEVILRCVPISNHLYFYWYRQILGQKVEFLVSFYNNEISEKSEIFDDQFSVERPDGSNFTLKIRSTKLEDSAMYFCASSTQQGSEQYFGPGTRLTVT.

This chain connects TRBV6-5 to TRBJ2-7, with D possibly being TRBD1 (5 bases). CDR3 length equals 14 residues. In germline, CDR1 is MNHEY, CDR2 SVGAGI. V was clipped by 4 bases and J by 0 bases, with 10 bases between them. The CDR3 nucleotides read TGTGCCAGCAGTTTTCGACAGAGCTCCTACGAGCAGTACTTC. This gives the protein CASSFRQSSYEQYF.

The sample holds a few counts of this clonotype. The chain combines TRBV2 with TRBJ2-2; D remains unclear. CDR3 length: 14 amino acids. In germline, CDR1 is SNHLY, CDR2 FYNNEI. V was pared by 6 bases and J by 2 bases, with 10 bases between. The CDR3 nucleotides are TGTGCCAGCAGGGCGCAGGTTAACACCGGGGAGCTGTTTTTT. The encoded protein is CASRAQVNTGELFF. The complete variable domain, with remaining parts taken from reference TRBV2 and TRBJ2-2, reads EPEVTQTPSHQVTQMGQEVILRCVPISNHLYFYWYRQILGQKVEFLVSFYNNEISEKSEIFDDQFSVERPDGSNFTLKIRSTKLEDSAMYFCASRAQVNTGELFFGEGSRLTVL.

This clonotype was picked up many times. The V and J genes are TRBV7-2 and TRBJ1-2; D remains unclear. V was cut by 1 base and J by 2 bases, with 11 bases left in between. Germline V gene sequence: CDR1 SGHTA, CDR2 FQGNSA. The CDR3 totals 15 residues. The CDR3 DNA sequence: TGTGCCAGCAGCTTAGTCGCACATTTAAACTATGGCTACACCTTC. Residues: CASSLVAHLNYGYTF.

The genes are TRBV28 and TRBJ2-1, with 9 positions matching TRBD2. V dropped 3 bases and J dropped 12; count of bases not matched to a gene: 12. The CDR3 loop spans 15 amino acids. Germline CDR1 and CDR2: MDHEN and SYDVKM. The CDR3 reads CASSLKREARPWQFF. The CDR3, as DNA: TGTGCCAGCAGTTTGAAGCGGGAGGCCCGTCCTTGGCAGTTCTTC.

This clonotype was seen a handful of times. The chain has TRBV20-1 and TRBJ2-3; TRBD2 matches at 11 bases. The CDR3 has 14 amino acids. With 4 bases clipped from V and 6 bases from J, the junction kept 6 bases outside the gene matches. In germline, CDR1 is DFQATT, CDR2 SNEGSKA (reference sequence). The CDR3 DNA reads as TGCAGTGCTACCGTAGCGGGGGGGCCGGATACGCAGTATTTT. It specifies CSATVAGGPDTQYF.

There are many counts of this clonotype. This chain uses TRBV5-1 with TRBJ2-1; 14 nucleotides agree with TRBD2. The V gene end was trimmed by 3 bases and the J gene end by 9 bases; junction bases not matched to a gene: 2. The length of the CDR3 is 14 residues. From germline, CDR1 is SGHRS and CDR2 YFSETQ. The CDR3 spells CASSSGLAGVEQFF. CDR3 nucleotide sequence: TGCGCCAGCAGCTCGGGACTAGCGGGAGTTGAGCAGTTCTTC.

The CDR3 sequence is CASSDGDRGPRETQYF. CDR3 DNA: TGTGCCAGCAGTGATGGGGACAGGGGACCGAGGGAGACCCAGTACTTC. V usage is TRBV6-1 and J usage is TRBJ2-5; TRBD1 matches 10 bases. CDR3 size: 16 residues. V gave up 3 bases and J gave up 5 bases; unmatched junction bases: 9. Germline V gene lookup returns CDR1 MNHNS and CDR2 SASEGT.

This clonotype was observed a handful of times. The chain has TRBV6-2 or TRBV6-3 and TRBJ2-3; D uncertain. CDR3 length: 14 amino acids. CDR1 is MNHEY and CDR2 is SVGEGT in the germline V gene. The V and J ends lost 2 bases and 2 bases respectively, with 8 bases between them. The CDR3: CASSYRQLTDTQYF. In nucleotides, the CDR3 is TGTGCCAGCAGTTACCGTCAGCTCACAGATACGCAGTATTTT.

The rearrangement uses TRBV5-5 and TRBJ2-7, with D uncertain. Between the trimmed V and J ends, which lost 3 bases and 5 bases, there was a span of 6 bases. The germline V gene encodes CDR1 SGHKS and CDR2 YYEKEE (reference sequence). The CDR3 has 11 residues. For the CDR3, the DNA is TGTGCCAGCAGCTCCTACGACGAGCAGTACTTC. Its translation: CASSSYDEQYF.

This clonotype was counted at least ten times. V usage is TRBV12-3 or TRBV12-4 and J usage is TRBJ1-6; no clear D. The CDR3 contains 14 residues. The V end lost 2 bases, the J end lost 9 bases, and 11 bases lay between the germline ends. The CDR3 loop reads CASSLRGLSSPLHF. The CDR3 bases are TGTGCCAGCAGTTTACGCGGCCTCTCTTCACCCCTCCACTTT.

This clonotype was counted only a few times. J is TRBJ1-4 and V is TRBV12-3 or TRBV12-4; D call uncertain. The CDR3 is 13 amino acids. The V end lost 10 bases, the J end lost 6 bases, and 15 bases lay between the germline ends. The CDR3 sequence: CATTTDIYEKLFF. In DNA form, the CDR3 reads TGTGCCACTACCACTGACATTTATGAAAAACTGTTTTTT.

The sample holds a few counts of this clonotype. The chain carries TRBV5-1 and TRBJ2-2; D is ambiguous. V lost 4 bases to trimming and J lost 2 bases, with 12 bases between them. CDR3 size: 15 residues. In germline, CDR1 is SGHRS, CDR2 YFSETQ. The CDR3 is CASSPSPENTGELFF. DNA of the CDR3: TGCGCCAGCAGCCCATCCCCAGAAAACACCGGGGAGCTGTTTTTT. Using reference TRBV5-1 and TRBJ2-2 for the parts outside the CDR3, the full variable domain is KAGVTQTPRYLIKTRGQQVTLSCSPISGHRSVSWYQQTPGQGLQFLFEYFSETQRNKGNFPGRFSGRQFSNSRSEMNVSTLELGDSALYLCASSPSPENTGELFFGEGSRLTVL.

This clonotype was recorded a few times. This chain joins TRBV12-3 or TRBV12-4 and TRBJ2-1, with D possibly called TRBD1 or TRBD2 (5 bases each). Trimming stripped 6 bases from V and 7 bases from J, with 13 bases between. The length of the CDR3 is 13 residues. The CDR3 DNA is TGTGCCAGCAGACTCAACTGGGGGAATGAGCAGTTCTTC. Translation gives CASRLNWGNEQFF.

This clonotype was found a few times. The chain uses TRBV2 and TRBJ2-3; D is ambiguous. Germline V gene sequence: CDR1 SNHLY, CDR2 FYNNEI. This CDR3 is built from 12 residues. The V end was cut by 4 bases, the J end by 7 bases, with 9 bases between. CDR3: CASSVTEHTQYF. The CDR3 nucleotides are TGTGCCAGCAGTGTGACCGAACATACGCAGTATTTT.

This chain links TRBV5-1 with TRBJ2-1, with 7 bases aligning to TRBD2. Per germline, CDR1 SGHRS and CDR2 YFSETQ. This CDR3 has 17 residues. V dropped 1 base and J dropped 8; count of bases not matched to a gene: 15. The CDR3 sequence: CASSLRAGGKGGDEQFF. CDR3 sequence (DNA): TGCGCCAGCAGCTTGAGAGCCGGGGGGAAAGGCGGCGATGAGCAGTTCTTC.

CDR3 in DNA: TGTGCCAGCAACCTTACGGAGAACTACAATGAGCAGTTCTTC. Amino acid sequence: CASNLTENYNEQFF. The chain employs TRBV9 and TRBJ2-1; D remains unclear. This CDR3 has 14 residues. CDR1 SGDLS and CDR2 YYNGEE come from the germline V gene. V gave up 6 bases and J gave up 3 bases, with 13 bases separating them. Together with reference TRBV9 and TRBJ2-1, the CDR3 gives the full variable domain: DSGVTQTPKHLITATGQRVTLRCSPRSGDLSVYWYQQSLDQGLQFLIQYYNGEERAKGNILERFSAQQFPDLHSELNLSSLELGDSALYFCASNLTENYNEQFFGPGTRLTVL.

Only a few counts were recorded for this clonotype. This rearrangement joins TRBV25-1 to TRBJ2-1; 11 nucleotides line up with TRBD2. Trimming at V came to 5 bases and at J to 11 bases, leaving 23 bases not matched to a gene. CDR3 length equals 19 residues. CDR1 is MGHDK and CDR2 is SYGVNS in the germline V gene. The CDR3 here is CASSPSGLAGGPIEGKQFF. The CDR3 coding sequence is TGTGCCAGCAGTCCCAGCGGCTTAGCGGGAGGGCCAATAGAAGGCAAGCAGTTCTTC.

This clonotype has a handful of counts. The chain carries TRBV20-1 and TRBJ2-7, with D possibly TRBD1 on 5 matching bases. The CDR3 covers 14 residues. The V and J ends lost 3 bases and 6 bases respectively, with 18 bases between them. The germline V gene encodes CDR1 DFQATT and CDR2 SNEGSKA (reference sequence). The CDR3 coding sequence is TGCAGTGCTAGCCTGGGGCAGATTTCTACCGAGCAGTACTTC. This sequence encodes CSASLGQISTEQYF.

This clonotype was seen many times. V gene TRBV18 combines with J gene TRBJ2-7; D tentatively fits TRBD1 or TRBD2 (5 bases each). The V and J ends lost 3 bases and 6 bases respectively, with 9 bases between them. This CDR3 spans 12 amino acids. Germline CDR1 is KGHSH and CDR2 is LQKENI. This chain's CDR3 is CASSPWGFEQYF. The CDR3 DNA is TGTGCCAGCTCACCCTGGGGGTTCGAGCAGTACTTC.

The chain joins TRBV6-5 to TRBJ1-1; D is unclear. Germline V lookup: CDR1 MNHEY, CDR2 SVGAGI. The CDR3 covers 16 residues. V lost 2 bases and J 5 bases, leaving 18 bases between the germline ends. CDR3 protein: CASSYAVWGRETEAFF. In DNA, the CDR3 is TGTGCCAGCAGTTACGCGGTGTGGGGTCGGGAAACTGAAGCTTTCTTT.

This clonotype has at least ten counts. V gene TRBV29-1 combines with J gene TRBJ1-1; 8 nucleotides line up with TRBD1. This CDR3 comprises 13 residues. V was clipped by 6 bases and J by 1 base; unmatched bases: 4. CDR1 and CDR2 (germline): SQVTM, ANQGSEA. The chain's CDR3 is CSVHGTGNTEAFF. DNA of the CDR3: TGCAGCGTCCACGGGACAGGGAACACTGAAGCTTTCTTT.